This T cell receptor (beta chain) is drawn from a study of cytomegalovirus exposure and HLA in healthy donors. Overall study findings and caveats: A link between a missense DCLRE1C variant and TCR beta V- and J-gene trimming emerged from a later analysis. In vitro checks showed that a few CMV-associated chains really do target CMV antigens. Whilst most TCR sequences proved rare, a subset of public TCRs occurred across many donors.

The sample holds a few counts of this clone. Its antigen is not known. The CDR3 contains 15 residues. Per germline, CDR1 SGHDT and CDR2 YYEEEE. V was clipped by 4 bases and J by 0 bases; unmatched bases: 3. Researchers ran the PCR with 60 Vbeta and 13 Jbeta primers. Sequencing was performed with immunoSEQ multiplex PCR; in TCRdb, only in-frame clones are kept and a portion is missing. The top ten hold approximately 1.9% of the sample, which has more than 95,000 clones, around 80% seen once. The TCR was taken from a woman aged 35 to 49 in good health and CMV-seronegative. The sequenced sample was PBMCs. The rearrangement links TRBV5-6 to TRBJ2-3, with 9 bases that match TRBD2. The CDR3 spells CASSRLAASTDTQYF. In DNA, the CDR3 is TGTGCCAGCAGCAGACTAGCGGCTAGCACAGATACGCAGTATTTT.